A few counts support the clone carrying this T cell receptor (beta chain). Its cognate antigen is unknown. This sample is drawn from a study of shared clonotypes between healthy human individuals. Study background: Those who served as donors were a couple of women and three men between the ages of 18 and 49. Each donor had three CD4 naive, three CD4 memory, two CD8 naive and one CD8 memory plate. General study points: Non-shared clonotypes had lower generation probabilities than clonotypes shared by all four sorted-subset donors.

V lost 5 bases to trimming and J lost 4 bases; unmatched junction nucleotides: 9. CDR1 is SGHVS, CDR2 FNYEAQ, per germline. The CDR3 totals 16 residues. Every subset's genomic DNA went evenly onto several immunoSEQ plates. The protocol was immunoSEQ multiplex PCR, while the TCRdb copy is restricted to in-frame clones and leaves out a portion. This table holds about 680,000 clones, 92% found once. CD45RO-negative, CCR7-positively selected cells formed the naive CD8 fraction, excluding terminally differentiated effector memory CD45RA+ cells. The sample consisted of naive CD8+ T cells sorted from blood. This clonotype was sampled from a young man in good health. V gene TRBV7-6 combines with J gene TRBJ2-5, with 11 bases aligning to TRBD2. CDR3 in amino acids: CASSVVAGGPGETQYF. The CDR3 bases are TGTGCCAGCAGCGTCGTAGCGGGAGGGCCGGGAGAGACCCAGTACTTC.